This section outlines one TCR beta chain sequence together with its context. The sample is drawn from a study of blood T cell repertoires in COVID-19. Study details: Acute and convalescent COVID-19 samples came from the United States, Italy and Spain. PBMCs, B-cell-depleted T cells, or T cells provided the cDNA or gDNA that made up the material.

How the authors handled the data: Reference gene primer amplification yielded estimated nucleated cell counts. Profiling relied on immunoSEQ multiplex PCR, and the TCRdb table lists in-frame clones only, not all of them. The V and J calls and clone size are taken from that table; D and trimming were inferred from the DNA. The table shows 230,000 or so clones, with roughly 88% occurring only once. Germline assignment: CDR1 DFQATT and CDR2 SNEGSKA (reference sequence). The CDR3 runs 15 residues. V was pared by 3 bases and J by 4 bases, with 6 bases of the junction left unmatched. The material sequenced was peripheral blood. The receptor was derived from a woman aged 40 to 50 who had recovered from COVID-19. The V and J genes are TRBV20-1 and TRBJ2-2, with 9 bases lining up with TRBD2. The CDR3 DNA sequence: TGCAGTGCTAGTCGGCGAGCGGGGGGCACCGGGGAGCTGTTTTTT. It specifies CSASRRAGGTGELFF.